The 3 T cell receptor beta chains presented below share a single source sample, sequenced in a study of T cells in Graves' hyperthyroidism and ophthalmopathy (dated by TCRdb to about 2019). Library preparation employed multiplex PCR. Sequencing was carried out with an Illumina HiSeq 2000. Amplification of TCR beta CDR3 regions was carried out from RNA transcripts. The TCR CDR3 was subjected to a first round of RT-PCR using the HTBI primer set and the Qiagen OneStep RT-PCR kit. Using fastp trimming at Q25 and MiXCR clonotype assembly, TCRdb reanalyzed the public sequencing data and kept in-frame beta chains. Each CDR3 protein gets just one entry, which takes the most common genes and DNA from the rows behind it. The sample records a few hundred thousand distinct CDR3 sequences, about 43% of which are singletons. The top ten hold more than 7% of the sample. Sample: peripheral blood or thyroid tissue (not recorded which). The source is a woman aged 18-30 years with Graves' hyperthyroidism.

At least ten counts were recorded for this clonotype. The CDR3 protein is CASRTGGSAEAFF. Here the CDR3 DNA reads TGTGCCAGCAGGACAGGGGGGAGCGCTGAAGCTTTCTTT. The chain uses TRBV12-3 or TRBV12-4 and TRBJ1-1, with 9 bases matching TRBD1. Unmatched junction bases numbered 5, after V lost 6 bases and J lost 6 bases. The CDR3 length is 13 residues.

The rearrangement joins TRBV10-3 to TRBJ2-1; D remains unclear. Germline V CDR1 and CDR2: ENHRY, SYGVKD. V was pared by 6 bases and J by 0 bases, with 9 bases between. The CDR3 sequence is 14 residues long. DNA for the CDR3: TGTGCCATCAGCGGGTCGAGCTCCTACAATGAGCAGTTCTTC. Protein product: CAISGSSSYNEQFF.

The gene calls are TRBV7-9 and TRBJ1-5; D call uncertain. The V and J ends lost 4 bases and 1 base respectively, with 23 bases between them. From germline, CDR1 is SEHNR and CDR2 FQNEAQ (reference sequence). The CDR3 contains 19 residues. This CDR3 reads CASSSRTEDLGGSNQPQHF. The CDR3 bases are TGTGCCAGCAGCTCACGCACTGAGGACCTAGGTGGGAGCAATCAGCCCCAGCATTTT.